This TCR beta chain was sequenced during a study of blood T cell repertoires in COVID-19 (dated by TCRdb to the early 2020s). About the full investigation: Samples from collaborators originated in the United States, Italy and Spain and spanned both the acute and convalescent phases of COVID-19. The material from the prospective study consisted of cDNA or gDNA derived from T cells, B-cell-depleted T cells, or PBMCs. Subjects who had been exposed to COVID-19, were actively infected with it, or had recovered from it provided the deeply sampled blood TCRbeta repertoires that made up the dataset. The repertoires were released in a freely available public database meant as a resource for research on the immune response to SARS-CoV-2. The samples were drawn from two sources: the first 160 participants of the ongoing ImmuneRACE study, and some 1,300 subjects contributed by 6 global collaborators. Nearly every sample came with metadata listing a de-identified subject ID, COVID-19 status, age in years and sex. HLA class I and class II types, where available, came from metadata supplied by the sample provider rather than from assay-based typing.

The immunoSEQ Assay, a bias-controlled multiplex PCR, was used to amplify TCRbeta CDR3 regions from genomic DNA. As for the authors' bioinformatics: The number of nucleated cells in each sample was estimated by amplification of reference gene primers within the assay. To quantify the absolute abundance of each unique TCRbeta CDR3 rearrangement, sequence reads were collapsed and filtered. For each sample, productive Simpson clonality was calculated as the square root of Simpson's diversity index across productive rearrangements. The table was pulled from immuneACCESS by TCRdb, which kept in-frame rearrangements only. Such tables lose some clones; where checked, under half of the loss comes from unresolved V genes, and the rest has no known cause. V and J calls plus clone size are reproduced from that table; the DNA served to infer D and trimming. A total of 250,000 to 300,000 clones appear in this sample, about 86% of them only once. Approximately 5.9% of the sample comes from the top ten.

In regard to this clone: Its antigen has not been determined. No clone much larger than this one lies a single base away; base qualities are absent.

Trimmed from V: 4 bases; trimmed from J: 2 bases; junction bases lacking a gene match: 8. Reading from cysteine to phenylalanine, the CDR3 counts 16 amino acids. The kept DNA is CDR3 alone, 48 bases in frame from the first base. As encoded in the germline V gene (reference sequence), CDR1 is SGHNT while CDR2 is YYREEE. Each collaborating institution followed its own protocols to collect whole blood in K2EDTA tubes. For TCRbeta analysis, collaborators shipped samples in one of three forms: frozen whole blood, isolated PBMCs, or DNA extracted from either of those sample types. The paper as a whole reports these results and caveats: The quantity of clinical and demographic metadata differed by source and by participant and was supplied without curation.

The chain is encoded by TRBV5-4 joined to TRBJ2-3; the central 9 bases match TRBD2. The sequence was collected from an elderly man with acute or convalescent COVID-19. Source material: peripheral blood. The CDR3 reads as follows: CASSTGPSGDTDTQYF. In nucleotide form, the sequence is TGTGCCAGCAGCACGGGTCCTAGCGGGGACACAGATACGCAGTATTTT.